This TCR beta chain is drawn from a study of blood T cell repertoires in COVID-19. In the authors' workflow: It was from reference gene primer amplification that nucleated cell counts were estimated. The method was immunoSEQ multiplex PCR; TCRdb's version includes in-frame clones alone and lacks a portion of them. For V, J and clone size, that table is used; D and trimming come from the DNA. The sample lists about 400,000 clones; approximately 89% were seen once. Participants were aged about 18 to 95 years, lived in over 20 US areas, and enrolled virtually. This clone was counted only a few times. Germline lookup yields CDR1 SGHDT and CDR2 YYEEEE. CDR3 length: 18 residues. V was pared by 2 bases and J by 5 bases, with 13 bases of the junction left unmatched.

The sample comprised PBMCs or T cells enriched from blood (not recorded which). J is TRBJ2-5 and V is TRBV5-6, with 12 bases fitting TRBD1. The origin of this receptor is a woman in her thirties who had recovered from COVID-19. The CDR3, as DNA: TGTGCCAGCAGCTTTACCCCTGGGACAGGGGGCGGGAGGGAGACCCAGTACTTC. This gives the protein CASSFTPGTGGGRETQYF.